Each of the 8 T cell receptor beta chains below was sequenced from the same sample in a study of cytomegalovirus exposure and HLA in healthy donors. Primers included in the PCR were 60 Vbeta and 13 Jbeta primers. The data were produced by immunoSEQ multiplex PCR, yet TCRdb's version contains in-frame clones alone and is incomplete. The table lists 280,000 or so clones, 70% to 90% of them singletons. Sequenced sample: PBMCs. Receptor source: a woman between 18 and 29 years old in good health and CMV-seronegative.

V and J are TRBV11-2 and TRBJ1-5; D gene uncertain. The V gene's germline CDR1 is SGHAT and CDR2 FQNNGV. This CDR3 is 13 amino acids long. V was clipped by 2 bases and J by 5 bases, with 7 bases between them. The CDR3 nucleotides are TGTGCCAGCAGCTTATTCCCGGATCAGCCCCAGCATTTT. It is translated as CASSLFPDQPQHF.

This clone has just one count. J is TRBJ2-1 and V is TRBV29-1; 9 bases agree with TRBD1. The V segment lost 4 bases and the J segment 6 bases; nucleotides outside the gene matches: 7. The CDR3 length is 14 residues. Germline-derived CDR1 and CDR2 are SQVTM and ANQGSEA. CDR3 DNA: TGCAGCGTTGCCATTGACAGGGGGGGCAATGAGCAGTTCTTC. It translates to CSVAIDRGGNEQFF.

This clone was seen a single time. This chain links TRBV10-3 with TRBJ2-1; 11 nucleotides agree with TRBD2. V lost 7 bases to trimming and J lost 0 bases; unmatched junction nucleotides: 2. CDR3 size: 15 residues. Germline loops: CDR1 ENHRY, CDR2 SYGVKD. The CDR3 nucleotides are TGTGCCATCAAAGGACTAGCGGGCTCCTACAATGAGCAGTTCTTC. Translation: CAIKGLAGSYNEQFF.

V usage is TRBV2 and J usage is TRBJ1-2, with D possibly matching TRBD1 (6 bases). The CDR3 runs 13 residues. V lost 3 bases, J lost 3 bases, and 8 bases lay in between. Germline loops: CDR1 SNHLY, CDR2 FYNNEI. The DNA for the CDR3 is TGTGCCAGCAGTGACAGGACAGACTATGGCTACACCTTC. Its translation: CASSDRTDYGYTF.

The V call is TRBV7-8, the J call TRBJ2-7; 8 bases are shared with TRBD2. This CDR3 contains 18 residues. With V trimmed by 0 bases and J by 4 bases, 14 bases remained unmatched. Germline CDR1 reads SGHVS; CDR2 reads FQNEAQ. CDR3 DNA sequence: TGTGCCAGCAGCTTAGCGTTACGGGAGGGTAGGGTTCCGTACGAGCAGTACTTC. This codes for CASSLALREGRVPYEQYF.

The genes are TRBV18 and TRBJ1-1; no reliable D call. The ends were cut back, 2 bases at V and 6 bases at J, with 7 bases in the middle. The CDR3 covers 12 residues. Germline CDR1 reads KGHSH; CDR2 reads LQKENI. DNA of the CDR3: TGTGCCAGCTCACCAAAGGGAGCTGAAGCTTTCTTT. This sequence encodes CASSPKGAEAFF.

This clone was found once. This sequence joins TRBV5-1 and TRBJ2-2; no firm D call. This CDR3 spans 13 amino acids. Trimming cost V 4 bases and J 6 bases, with 10 bases left between them. Germline values: CDR1 SGHRS, CDR2 YFSETQ. The DNA of the CDR3 is TGCGCCAGCAGCCCCGAGAGTCCCGGGGAGCTGTTTTTT. This gives the protein CASSPESPGELFF.

This clone was seen many times. The chain is built from TRBV9 and TRBJ2-6, with TRBD2 identical over 8 bases. Germline lookup yields CDR1 SGDLS and CDR2 YYNGEE. The V segment lost 4 bases and the J segment 0 bases; nucleotides outside the gene matches: 6. CDR3 length: 17 amino acids. The CDR3 sequence is CASSHHRGGSGANVLTF. CDR3 nucleotide sequence: TGTGCCAGCAGCCACCATCGGGGGGGCTCTGGGGCCAACGTCCTGACTTTC. Full variable domain (missing parts from reference TRBV9 and TRBJ2-6): DSGVTQTPKHLITATGQRVTLRCSPRSGDLSVYWYQQSLDQGLQFLIQYYNGEERAKGNILERFSAQQFPDLHSELNLSSLELGDSALYFCASSHHRGGSGANVLTFGAGSRLTVL.